This T cell receptor beta chain was obtained from a study of blood T cell repertoires in COVID-19. In the source study's methods: Quantification of nucleated cells was approximated via reference gene primer amplification. This table comes from immunoSEQ multiplex PCR, and its TCRdb copy is limited to in-frame clones, with some not included. The V and J calls and clone size come from that table; D and trimming were worked out from the DNA. The data contain roughly 200,000 clones, 70% to 90% of them seen just once; the ten biggest clones take up roughly a sixth. V lost 0 bases and J lost 5; bases outside the gene matches: 11. This CDR3 has 17 amino acids. Germline CDR1 SGHNT, CDR2 YYREEE (reference sequence).

This chain connects TRBV5-4 to TRBJ2-1; 7 positions agree with TRBD1. Sequencing was done on a sample of peripheral blood. The sequence was collected from a man aged 50 to 60 with COVID-19, enrolled during active disease. CDR3 nucleotide sequence: TGTGCCAGCAGCTTGGGTGAGGGGGCCTGGGGCGACAATGAGCAGTTCTTC. It specifies CASSLGEGAWGDNEQFF.